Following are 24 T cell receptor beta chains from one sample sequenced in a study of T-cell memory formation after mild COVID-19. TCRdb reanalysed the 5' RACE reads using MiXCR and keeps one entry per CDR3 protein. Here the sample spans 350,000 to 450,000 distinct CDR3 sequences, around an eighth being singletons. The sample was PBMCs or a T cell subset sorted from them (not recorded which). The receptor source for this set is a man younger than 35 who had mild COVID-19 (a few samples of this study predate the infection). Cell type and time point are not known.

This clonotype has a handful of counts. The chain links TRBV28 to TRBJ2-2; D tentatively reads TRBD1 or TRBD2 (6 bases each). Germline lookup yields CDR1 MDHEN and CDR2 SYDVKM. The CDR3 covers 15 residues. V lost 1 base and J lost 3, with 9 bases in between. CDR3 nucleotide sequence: TGTGCCAGCAGTTTATTCGGGGGCCACACCGGGGAGCTGTTTTTT. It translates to CASSLFGGHTGELFF.

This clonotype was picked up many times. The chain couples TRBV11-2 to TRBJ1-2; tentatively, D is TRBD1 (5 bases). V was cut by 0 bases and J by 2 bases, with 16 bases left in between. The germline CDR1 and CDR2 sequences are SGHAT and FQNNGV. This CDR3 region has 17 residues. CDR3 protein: CASSLDLRLGQNYGYTF. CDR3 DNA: TGTGCCAGCAGCTTAGACTTAAGGTTGGGGCAGAACTATGGCTACACCTTC.

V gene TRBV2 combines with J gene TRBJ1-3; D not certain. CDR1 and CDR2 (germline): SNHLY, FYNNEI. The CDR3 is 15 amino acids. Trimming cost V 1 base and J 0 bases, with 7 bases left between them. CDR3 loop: CASSEEGYSGNTIYF. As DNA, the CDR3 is TGTGCCAGCAGTGAAGAGGGATACTCTGGAAACACCATATATTTT. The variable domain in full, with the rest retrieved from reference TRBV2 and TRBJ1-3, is EPEVTQTPSHQVTQMGQEVILRCVPISNHLYFYWYRQILGQKVEFLVSFYNNEISEKSEIFDDQFSVERPDGSNFTLKIRSTKLEDSAMYFCASSEEGYSGNTIYFGEGSWLTVV.

The CDR3 sequence: CASSGAPGQGAVGDYGYTF. CDR3 nucleotide sequence: TGCGCCAGCAGCGGGGCCCCCGGACAGGGGGCTGTCGGAGACTATGGCTACACCTTC. V is TRBV5-1 and J is TRBJ1-2; 11 bases fit TRBD1. The J segment lost 3 bases and the V segment lost 4 bases, leaving 17 bases of the junction unmatched. There are 19 residues in the CDR3. Germline lookup yields CDR1 SGHRS and CDR2 YFSETQ.

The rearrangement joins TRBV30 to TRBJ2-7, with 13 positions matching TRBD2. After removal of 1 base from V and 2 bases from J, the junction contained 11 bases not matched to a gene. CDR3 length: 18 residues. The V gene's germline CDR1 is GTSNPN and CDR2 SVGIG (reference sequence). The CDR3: CAWSGDRLAGGTAYEQYF. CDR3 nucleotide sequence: TGTGCCTGGAGTGGCGACAGACTAGCGGGGGGCACTGCCTACGAGCAGTACTTC.

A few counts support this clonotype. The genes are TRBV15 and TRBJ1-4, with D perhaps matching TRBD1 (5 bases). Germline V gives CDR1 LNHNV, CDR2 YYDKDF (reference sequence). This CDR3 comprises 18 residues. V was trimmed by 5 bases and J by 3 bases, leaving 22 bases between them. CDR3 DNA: TGTGCCACCAGCTTGAGAGGGGTCGTGGATCGGTCTAATGAAAAACTGTTTTTT. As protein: CATSLRGVVDRSNEKLFF.

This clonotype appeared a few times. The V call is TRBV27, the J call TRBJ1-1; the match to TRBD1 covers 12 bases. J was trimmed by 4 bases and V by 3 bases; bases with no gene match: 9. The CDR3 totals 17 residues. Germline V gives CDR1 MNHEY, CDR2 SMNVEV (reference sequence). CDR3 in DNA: TGTGCCAGCAGTTTGGGGACAGGGGGCGGGTGGACCACTGAAGCTTTCTTT. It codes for CASSLGTGGGWTTEAFF.

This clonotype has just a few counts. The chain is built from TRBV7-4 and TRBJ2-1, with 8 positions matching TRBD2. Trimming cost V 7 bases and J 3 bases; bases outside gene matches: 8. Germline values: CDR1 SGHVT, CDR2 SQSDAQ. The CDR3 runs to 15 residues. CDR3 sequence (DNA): TGTGCCAGCACCATCTATGGGACTAGCTACAATGAGCAGTTCTTC. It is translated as CASTIYGTSYNEQFF.

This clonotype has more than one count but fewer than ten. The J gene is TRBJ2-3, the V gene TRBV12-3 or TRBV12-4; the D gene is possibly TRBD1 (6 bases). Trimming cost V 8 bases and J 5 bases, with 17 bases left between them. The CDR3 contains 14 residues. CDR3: CASVRTGWGDTQYF. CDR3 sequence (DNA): TGTGCCAGCGTCCGCACAGGGTGGGGAGATACGCAGTATTTT.

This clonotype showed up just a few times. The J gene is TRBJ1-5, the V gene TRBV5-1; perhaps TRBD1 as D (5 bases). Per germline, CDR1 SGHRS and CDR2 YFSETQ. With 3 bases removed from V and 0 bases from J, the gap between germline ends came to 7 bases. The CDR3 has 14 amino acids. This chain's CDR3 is CASSWTPSNQPQHF. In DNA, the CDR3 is TGCGCCAGCAGCTGGACACCTAGCAATCAGCCCCAGCATTTT.

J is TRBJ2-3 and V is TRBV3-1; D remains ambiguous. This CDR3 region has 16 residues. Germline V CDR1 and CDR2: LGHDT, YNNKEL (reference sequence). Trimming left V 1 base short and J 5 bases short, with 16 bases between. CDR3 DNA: TGTGCCAGCAGCCAAGTAGGGTCAGGTGTCGGAGATACGCAGTATTTT. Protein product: CASSQVGSGVGDTQYF.

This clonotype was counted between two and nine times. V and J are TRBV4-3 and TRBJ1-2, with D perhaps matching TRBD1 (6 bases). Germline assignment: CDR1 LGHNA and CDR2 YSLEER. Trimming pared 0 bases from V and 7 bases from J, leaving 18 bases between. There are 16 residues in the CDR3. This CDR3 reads CASSQERGARWSGYTF. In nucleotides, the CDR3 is TGCGCCAGCAGCCAAGAGAGGGGGGCAAGGTGGTCTGGCTACACCTTC.

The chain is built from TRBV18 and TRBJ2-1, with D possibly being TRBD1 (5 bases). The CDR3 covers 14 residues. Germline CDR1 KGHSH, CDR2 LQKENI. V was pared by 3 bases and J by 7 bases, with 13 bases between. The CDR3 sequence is CASSPSQGKNEQFF. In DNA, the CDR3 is TGTGCCAGCTCACCTTCTCAGGGTAAAAATGAGCAGTTCTTC.

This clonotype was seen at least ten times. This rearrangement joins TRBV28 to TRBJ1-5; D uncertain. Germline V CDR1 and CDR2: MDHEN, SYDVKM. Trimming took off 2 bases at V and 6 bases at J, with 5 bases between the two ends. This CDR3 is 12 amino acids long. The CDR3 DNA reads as TGTGCCAGCAGTTTAAGTGGTCAGCCCCAGCATTTT. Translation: CASSLSGQPQHF.

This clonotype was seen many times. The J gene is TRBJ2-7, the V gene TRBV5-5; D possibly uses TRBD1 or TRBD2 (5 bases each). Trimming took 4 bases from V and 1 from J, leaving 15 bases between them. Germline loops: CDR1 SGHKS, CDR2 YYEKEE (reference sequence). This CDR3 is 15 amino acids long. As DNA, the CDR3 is TGTGCCAGCAGCAGAACCGGGACGGAATCCTACGAGCAGTACGTC. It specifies CASSRTGTESYEQYV.

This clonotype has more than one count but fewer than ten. DNA of the CDR3: TGTGCCAGCAGCCCGCGGGGGACAGGGGGCGCGAAGGCTTTCTTT. This gives the protein CASSPRGTGGAKAFF. This chain uses TRBV7-3 with TRBJ1-1, with TRBD1 matching 12 bases. From germline, CDR1 is SGHTA and CDR2 FQGTGA. After removal of 5 bases from V and 11 bases from J, the junction contained 12 bases not matched to a gene. The CDR3 loop spans 15 amino acids. Based on the CDR3 plus reference TRBV7-3 and TRBJ1-1, the full variable domain is GAGVSQTPSNKVTEKGKYVELRCDPISGHTALYWYRQSLGQGPEFLIYFQGTGAADDSGLPNDRFFAVRPEGSVSTLKIQRTERGDSAVYLCASSPRGTGGAKAFFGQGTRLTVV.

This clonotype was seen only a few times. CDR3: CASSVGGVGELFF. The CDR3 DNA reads TGTGCCAGCAGCGTCGGGGGGGTCGGGGAGCTGTTTTTT. This chain connects TRBV7-8 to TRBJ2-2, with 8 bases identical to TRBD2. This CDR3 region has 13 residues. Unmatched junction bases numbered 3, after V lost 5 bases and J lost 7 bases. CDR1 and CDR2 from the germline V gene are SGHVS and FQNEAQ.

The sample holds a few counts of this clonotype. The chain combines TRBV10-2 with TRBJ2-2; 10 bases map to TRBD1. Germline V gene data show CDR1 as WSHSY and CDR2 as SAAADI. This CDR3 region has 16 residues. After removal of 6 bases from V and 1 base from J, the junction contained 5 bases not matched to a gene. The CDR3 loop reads CASRGTGAKNTGELFF. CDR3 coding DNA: TGCGCCAGCAGGGGGACAGGGGCGAAGAACACCGGGGAGCTGTTTTTT.

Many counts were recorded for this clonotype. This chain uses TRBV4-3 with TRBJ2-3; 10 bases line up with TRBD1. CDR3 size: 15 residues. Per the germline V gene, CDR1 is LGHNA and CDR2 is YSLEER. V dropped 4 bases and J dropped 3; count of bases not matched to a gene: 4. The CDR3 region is CASSLGTGETDTQYF. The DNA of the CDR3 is TGCGCCAGCAGCCTCGGGACAGGGGAGACAGATACGCAGTATTTT.

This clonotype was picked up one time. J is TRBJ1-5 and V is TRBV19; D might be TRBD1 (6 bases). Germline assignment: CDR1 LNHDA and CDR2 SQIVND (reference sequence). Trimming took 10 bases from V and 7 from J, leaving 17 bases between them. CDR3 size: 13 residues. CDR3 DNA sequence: TGTGCCACCGAGGGGGGGATGCACCAGCCCCAGCATTTT. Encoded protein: CATEGGMHQPQHF.

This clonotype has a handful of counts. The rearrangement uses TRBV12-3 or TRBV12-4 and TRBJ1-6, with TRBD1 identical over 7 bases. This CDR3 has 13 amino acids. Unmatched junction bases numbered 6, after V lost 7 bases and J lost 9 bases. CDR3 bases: TGTGCCAGCAAAGGGGGCCGCCTTTCACCCCTCCACTTT. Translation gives CASKGGRLSPLHF.

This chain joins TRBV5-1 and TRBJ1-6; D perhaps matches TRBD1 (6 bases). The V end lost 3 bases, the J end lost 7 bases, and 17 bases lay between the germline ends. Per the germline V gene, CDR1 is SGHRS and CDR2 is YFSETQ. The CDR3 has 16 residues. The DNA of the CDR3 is TGCGCCAGCAGCTCGGGGTTAGAGAGGGGGAATTCACCCCTCCACTTT. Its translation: CASSSGLERGNSPLHF.

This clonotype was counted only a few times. The DNA for the CDR3 is TGTGCCACCAGCAGAGATTTGATGGCAGGTAAACAGCCCCAGCATTTT. Translating gives CATSRDLMAGKQPQHF. This chain joins TRBV15 and TRBJ1-5; D unclear. Germline V gene lookup returns CDR1 LNHNV and CDR2 YYDKDF (reference sequence). The CDR3 has 16 residues. V was cut by 0 bases and J by 7 bases, with 16 bases left in between.

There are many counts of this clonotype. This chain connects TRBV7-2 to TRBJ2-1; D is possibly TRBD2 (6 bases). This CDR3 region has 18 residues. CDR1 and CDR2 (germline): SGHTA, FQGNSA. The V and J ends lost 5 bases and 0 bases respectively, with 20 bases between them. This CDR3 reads CASSKAPPSASSYNEQFF. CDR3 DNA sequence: TGTGCCAGCAGCAAAGCCCCCCCTAGCGCGAGCTCCTACAATGAGCAGTTCTTC. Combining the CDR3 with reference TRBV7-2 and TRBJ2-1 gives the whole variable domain GAGVSQSPSNKVTEKGKDVELRCDPISGHTALYWYRQSLGQGLEFLIYFQGNSAPDKSGLPSDRFSAERTGGSVSTLTIQRTQQEDSAVYLCASSKAPPSASSYNEQFFGPGTRLTVL.